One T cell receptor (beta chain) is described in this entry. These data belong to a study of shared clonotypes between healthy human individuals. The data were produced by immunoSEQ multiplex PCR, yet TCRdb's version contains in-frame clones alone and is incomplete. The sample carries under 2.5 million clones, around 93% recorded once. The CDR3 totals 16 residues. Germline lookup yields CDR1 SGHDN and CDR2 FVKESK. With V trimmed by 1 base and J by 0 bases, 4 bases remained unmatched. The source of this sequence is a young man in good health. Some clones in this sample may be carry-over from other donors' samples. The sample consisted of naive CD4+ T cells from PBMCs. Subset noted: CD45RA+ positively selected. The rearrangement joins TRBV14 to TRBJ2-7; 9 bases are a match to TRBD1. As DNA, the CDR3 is TGTGCCAGCAGCCAAGTGGGGACAGGGAACTCCTACGAGCAGTACTTC. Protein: CASSQVGTGNSYEQYF.